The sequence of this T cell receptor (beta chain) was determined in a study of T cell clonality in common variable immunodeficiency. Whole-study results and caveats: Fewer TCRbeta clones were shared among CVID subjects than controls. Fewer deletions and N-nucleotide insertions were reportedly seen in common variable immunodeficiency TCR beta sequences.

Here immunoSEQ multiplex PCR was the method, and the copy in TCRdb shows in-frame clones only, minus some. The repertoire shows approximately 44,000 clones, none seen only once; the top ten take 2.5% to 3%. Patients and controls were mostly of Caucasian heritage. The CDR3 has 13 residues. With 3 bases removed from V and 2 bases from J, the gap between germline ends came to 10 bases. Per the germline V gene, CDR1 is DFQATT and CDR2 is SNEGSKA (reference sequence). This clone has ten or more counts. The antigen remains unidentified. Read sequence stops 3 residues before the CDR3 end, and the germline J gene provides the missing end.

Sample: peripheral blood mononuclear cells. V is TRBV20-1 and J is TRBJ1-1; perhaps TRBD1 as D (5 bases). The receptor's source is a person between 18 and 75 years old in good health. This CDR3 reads CSASEDRNTEAFF. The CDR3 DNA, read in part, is TGCAGTGCTAGTGAAGACAGAAACACTGAA.